This TCR beta chain was captured by sequencing in a study of control samples from healthy donors and cancer patients. Profiled with immunoSEQ multiplex PCR; TCRdb holds only in-frame clones, not every one. The data hold around 78,000 clones, with 90% to 95% observed a single time. The CDR3 runs to 12 residues. V lost 2 bases to trimming and J lost 4 bases, with 3 bases between them. CDR1 is LGHNA and CDR2 is YSLEER in the germline V gene. Input material: blood. The receptor was derived from a woman between 18 and 29 years old in good health. The chain joins TRBV4-3 to TRBJ2-1; D unclear. The DNA for the CDR3 is TGCGCCAGCAGCCAATCATACAATGAGCAGTTCTTC. It specifies CASSQSYNEQFF.